This T cell receptor beta chain was profiled in a study of T cell repertoires in ileal Crohn's disease. To note about this clone: The sample carries other DNA sequences with the same CDR3.

This sample's time point: proximal margin of the surgical specimen (macroscopically non-inflamed). CDR1 SNHLY and CDR2 FYNNEI come from the germline V gene. The CDR3 is 13 residues long. V was trimmed by 6 bases and J by 4 bases, leaving 10 bases between them. Repertoires were generated with immunoSEQ multiplex PCR, while TCRdb's copy carries only in-frame clones and drops some. The sample lists 6,500 or so clones, just under 75% occurring once. This sequence was found in an adult with Crohn's disease. Sequencing was performed on ileal tissue. J is TRBJ1-5 and V is TRBV2; D is perhaps TRBD1 (6 bases). The CDR3 spells CASSDRSNQPQHF. The CDR3 DNA follows: TGTGCCAGCAGCGACAGGTCTAATCAGCCCCAGCATTTT.